This T cell receptor beta chain emerged from a study of blood T cell repertoires in COVID-19. About the study: The analysed material was cDNA or gDNA that came from T cells, B-cell-depleted T cells, or PBMCs.

Generated by immunoSEQ multiplex PCR, the TCRdb table keeps only in-frame clones and is missing some. The table records about 210,000 clones, around 88% of them present only once. CDR1 SNHLY and CDR2 FYNNEI come from the germline V gene. The trim removed 2 bases at V and 3 bases at J, leaving 2 bases unmatched. This CDR3 has 14 amino acids. The specimen was peripheral blood. The clonotype comes from a woman in her forties or fifties with acute or convalescent COVID-19. This chain connects TRBV2 to TRBJ2-7; 9 bases are a match to TRBD1. Here the CDR3 DNA reads TGTGCCAGCAGTGAAAGGACAGGGGTCTACGAGCAGTACTTC. Translating it yields CASSERTGVYEQYF.